This T cell receptor (beta chain) was captured by sequencing in a study of beta chain features in type 1 diabetes. This clone was seen a handful of times. Its antigen is not known. Every participating donor gave one draw, a heparinised blood sample averaging about 100 mL. What was sequenced were expressed TCRB transcripts, since all of the isolated RNA had been reverse transcribed. Produced via immunoSEQ multiplex PCR; TCRdb's table is partial and in-frame only. The sample has about 260,000 clones; less than 30% are singletons. Findings and caveats of the study: PCR might show a preference for shorter templates, equally across patients and controls. The question of HLA type influencing TCRB rearrangement was one that remained unresolved here. Type 1 diabetes patients had moderately but significantly shorter TCRB CDR3s in all four CD4+ subsets.

The length of the CDR3 is 16 residues. With V trimmed by 1 base and J by 0 bases, 1 base remained unmatched. Germline values: CDR1 SGHDT, CDR2 YYEEEE. Sample: naive CD4+ T cells from blood. The J gene is TRBJ2-2, the V gene TRBV5-6; the match to TRBD1 covers 9 bases. This receptor was identified in a woman aged 30 to 39 with type 1 diabetes. The CDR3 region has the DNA TGTGCCAGCAGCTTGACAGGGGGCGCGAACACCGGGGAGCTGTTTTTT. Translation gives CASSLTGGANTGELFF. The full variable domain, in which reference TRBV5-6 and TRBJ2-2 provide the parts outside the CDR3, is DAGVTQSPTHLIKTRGQQVTLRCSPKSGHDTVSWYQQALGQGPQFIFQYYEEEERQRGNFPDRFSGHQFPNYSSELNVNALLLGDSALYLCASSLTGGANTGELFFGEGSRLTVL.